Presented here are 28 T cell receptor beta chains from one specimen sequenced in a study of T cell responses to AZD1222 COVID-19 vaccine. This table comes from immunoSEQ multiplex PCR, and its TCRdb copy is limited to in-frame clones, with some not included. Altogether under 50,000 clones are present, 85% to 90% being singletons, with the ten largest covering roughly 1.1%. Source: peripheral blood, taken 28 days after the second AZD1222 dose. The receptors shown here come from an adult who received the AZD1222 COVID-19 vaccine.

The CDR3 here is CASSEGAYYNSPLHF. CDR3 nucleotide sequence: TGTGCCAGCAGTGAGGGCGCCTACTATAATTCACCCCTCCACTTT. The chain couples TRBV2 to TRBJ1-6, with D unclear. V lost 3 bases to trimming and J lost 3 bases, with 9 bases between them. There are 15 residues in the CDR3. Germline assignment: CDR1 SNHLY and CDR2 FYNNEI. The whole variable domain, remainder taken from reference TRBV2 and TRBJ1-6, is EPEVTQTPSHQVTQMGQEVILRCVPISNHLYFYWYRQILGQKVEFLVSFYNNEISEKSEIFDDQFSVERPDGSNFTLKIRSTKLEDSAMYFCASSEGAYYNSPLHFGNGTRLTVT.

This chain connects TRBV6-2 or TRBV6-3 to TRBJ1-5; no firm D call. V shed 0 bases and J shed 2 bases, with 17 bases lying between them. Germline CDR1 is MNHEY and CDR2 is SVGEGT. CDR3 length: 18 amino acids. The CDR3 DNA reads TGTGCCAGCAGTTACTCTTTAGGGCTCCCCCAAGGCAATCAGCCCCAGCATTTT. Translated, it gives CASSYSLGLPQGNQPQHF.

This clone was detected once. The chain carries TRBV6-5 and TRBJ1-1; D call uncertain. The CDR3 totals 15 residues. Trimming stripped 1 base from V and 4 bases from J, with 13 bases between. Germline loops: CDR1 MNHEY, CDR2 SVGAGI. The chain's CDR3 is CASSYWAGWFTEAFF. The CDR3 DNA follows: TGTGCCAGCAGTTACTGGGCAGGTTGGTTCACTGAAGCTTTCTTT.

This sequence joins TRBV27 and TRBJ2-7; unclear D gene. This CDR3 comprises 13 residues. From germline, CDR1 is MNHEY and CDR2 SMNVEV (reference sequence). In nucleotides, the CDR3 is TGTGTCACAAACCGGGCCCAGAGCTACGAGCAGTACTTC. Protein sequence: CVTNRAQSYEQYF.

CDR3 sequence: CASRASFRTDTQYF. The CDR3 DNA is TGTGCCAGCAGGGCTAGCTTTCGCACAGATACGCAGTATTTT. The genes are TRBV2 and TRBJ2-3; a possible D gene is TRBD2 (5 bases). The germline gives CDR1 SNHLY, CDR2 FYNNEI. The CDR3 runs 14 residues. V lost 6 bases and J lost 1, with 11 bases in between.

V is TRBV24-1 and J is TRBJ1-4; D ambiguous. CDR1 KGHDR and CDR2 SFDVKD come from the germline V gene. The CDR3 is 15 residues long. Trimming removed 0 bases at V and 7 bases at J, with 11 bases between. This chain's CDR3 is CATSDLEQDSEKLFF. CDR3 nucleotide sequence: TGTGCCACCAGTGATTTGGAGCAGGATAGTGAAAAACTGTTTTTT.

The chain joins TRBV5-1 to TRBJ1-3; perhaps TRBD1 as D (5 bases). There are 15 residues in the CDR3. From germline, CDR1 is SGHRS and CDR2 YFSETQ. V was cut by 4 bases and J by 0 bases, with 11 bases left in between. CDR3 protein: CASSEGLLSGNTIYF. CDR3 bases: TGCGCCAGCAGCGAGGGACTGCTCTCTGGAAACACCATATATTTT.

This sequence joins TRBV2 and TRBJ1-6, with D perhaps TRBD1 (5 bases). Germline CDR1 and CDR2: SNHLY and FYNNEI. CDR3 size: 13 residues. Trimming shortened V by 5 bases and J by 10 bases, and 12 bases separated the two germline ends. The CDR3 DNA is TGTGCCAGCAGTATCGCAGGGAGGTCACCCCTCCACTTT. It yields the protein CASSIAGRSPLHF.

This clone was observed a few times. The DNA of the CDR3 is TGTGCCAGCTCATGGACAGTTAACACTGAAGCTTTCTTT. Translated: CASSWTVNTEAFF. This sequence joins TRBV2 and TRBJ1-1; maybe TRBD1 (6 bases). The germline V and J ends were trimmed by 8 bases and 2 bases, with 12 bases remaining between them. CDR1 SNHLY and CDR2 FYNNEI come from the germline V gene. The CDR3 covers 13 residues.

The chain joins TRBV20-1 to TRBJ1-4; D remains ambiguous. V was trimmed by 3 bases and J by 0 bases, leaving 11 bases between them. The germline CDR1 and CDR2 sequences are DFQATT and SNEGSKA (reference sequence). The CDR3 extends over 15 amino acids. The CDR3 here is CSASGGFATNEKLFF. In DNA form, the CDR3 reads TGCAGTGCTAGTGGTGGGTTTGCAACTAATGAAAAACTGTTTTTT.

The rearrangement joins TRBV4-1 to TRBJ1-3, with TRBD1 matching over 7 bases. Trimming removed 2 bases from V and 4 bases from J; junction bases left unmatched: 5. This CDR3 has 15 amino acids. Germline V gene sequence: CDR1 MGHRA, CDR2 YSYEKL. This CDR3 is CASSQPTGLGNTIYF. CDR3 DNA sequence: TGCGCCAGCAGCCAACCGACAGGGCTGGGAAACACCATATATTTT.

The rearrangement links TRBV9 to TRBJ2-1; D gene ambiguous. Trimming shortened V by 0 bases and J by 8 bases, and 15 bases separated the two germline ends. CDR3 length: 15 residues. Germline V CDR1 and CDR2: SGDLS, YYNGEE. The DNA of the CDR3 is TGTGCCAGCAGCGTAGGCAGGCTTGTTGACTATGAGCAGTTCTTC. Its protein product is CASSVGRLVDYEQFF. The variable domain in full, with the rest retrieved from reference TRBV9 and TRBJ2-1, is DSGVTQTPKHLITATGQRVTLRCSPRSGDLSVYWYQQSLDQGLQFLIQYYNGEERAKGNILERFSAQQFPDLHSELNLSSLELGDSALYFCASSVGRLVDYEQFFGPGTRLTVL.

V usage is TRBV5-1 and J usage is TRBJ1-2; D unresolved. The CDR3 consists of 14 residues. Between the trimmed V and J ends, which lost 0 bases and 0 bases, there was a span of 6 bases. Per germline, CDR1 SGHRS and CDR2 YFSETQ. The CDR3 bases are TGCGCCAGCAGCTTGGAACCAACTAACTATGGCTACACCTTC. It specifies CASSLEPTNYGYTF.

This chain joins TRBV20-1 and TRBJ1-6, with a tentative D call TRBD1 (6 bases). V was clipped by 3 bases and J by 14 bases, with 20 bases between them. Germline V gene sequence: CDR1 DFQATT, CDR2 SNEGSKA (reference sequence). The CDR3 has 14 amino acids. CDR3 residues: CSASRVRTEGALHF. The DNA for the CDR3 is TGCAGTGCTAGTAGGGTCAGGACCGAGGGGGCCCTCCACTTT.

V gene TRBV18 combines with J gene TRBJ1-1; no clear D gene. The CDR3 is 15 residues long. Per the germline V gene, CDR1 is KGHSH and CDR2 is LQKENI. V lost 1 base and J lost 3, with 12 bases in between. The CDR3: CASSPRSQAHTEAFF. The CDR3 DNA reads TGTGCCAGCTCACCACGGTCCCAGGCCCACACTGAAGCTTTCTTT.

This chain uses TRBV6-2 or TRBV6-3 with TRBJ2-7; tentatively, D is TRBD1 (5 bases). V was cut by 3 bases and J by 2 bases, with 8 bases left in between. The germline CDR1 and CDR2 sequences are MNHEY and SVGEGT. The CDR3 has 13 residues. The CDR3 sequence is CASSYGRAYEQYF. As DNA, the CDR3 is TGTGCCAGCAGTTATGGCAGGGCCTACGAGCAGTACTTC.

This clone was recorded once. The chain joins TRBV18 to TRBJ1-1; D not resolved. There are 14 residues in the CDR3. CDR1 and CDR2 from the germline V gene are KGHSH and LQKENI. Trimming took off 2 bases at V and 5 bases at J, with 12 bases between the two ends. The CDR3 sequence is CASSPTAVRTEAFF. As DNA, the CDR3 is TGTGCCAGCTCACCAACAGCGGTACGGACTGAAGCTTTCTTT.

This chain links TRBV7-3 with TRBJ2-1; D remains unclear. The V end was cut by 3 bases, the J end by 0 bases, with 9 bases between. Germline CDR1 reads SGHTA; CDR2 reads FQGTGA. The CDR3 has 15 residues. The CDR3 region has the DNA TGTGCCAGCAGCTTTGGCAGGAGCTCCTACAATGAGCAGTTCTTC. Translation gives CASSFGRSSYNEQFF.

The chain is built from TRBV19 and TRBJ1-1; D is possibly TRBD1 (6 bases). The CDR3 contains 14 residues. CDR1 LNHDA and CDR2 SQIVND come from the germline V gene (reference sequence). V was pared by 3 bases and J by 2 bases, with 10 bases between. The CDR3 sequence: CASSILGANTEAFF. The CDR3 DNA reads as TGTGCCAGTAGTATTCTGGGGGCCAACACTGAAGCTTTCTTT.

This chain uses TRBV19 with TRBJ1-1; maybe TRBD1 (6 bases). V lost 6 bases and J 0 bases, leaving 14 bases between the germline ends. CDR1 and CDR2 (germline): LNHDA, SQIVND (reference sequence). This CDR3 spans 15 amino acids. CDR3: CASSLLRTVNTEAFF. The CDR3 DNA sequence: TGTGCCAGTAGCCTGTTACGGACAGTGAACACTGAAGCTTTCTTT.

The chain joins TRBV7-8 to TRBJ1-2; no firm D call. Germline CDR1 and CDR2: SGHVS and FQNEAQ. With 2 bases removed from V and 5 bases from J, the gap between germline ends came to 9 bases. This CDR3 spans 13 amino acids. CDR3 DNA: TGTGCCAGCAGCTTATCCGGGTTATATGGCTACACCTTC. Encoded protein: CASSLSGLYGYTF.

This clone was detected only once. CDR3: CAISELEQGPQETQYF. CDR3 DNA sequence: TGTGCCATCAGTGAGTTGGAACAGGGACCCCAAGAGACCCAGTACTTC. This chain joins TRBV10-3 and TRBJ2-5; maybe TRBD1 (6 bases). V was cut by 1 base and J by 1 base, with 13 bases left in between. CDR1 and CDR2 from the germline V gene are ENHRY and SYGVKD. The CDR3 is made up of 16 amino acids.

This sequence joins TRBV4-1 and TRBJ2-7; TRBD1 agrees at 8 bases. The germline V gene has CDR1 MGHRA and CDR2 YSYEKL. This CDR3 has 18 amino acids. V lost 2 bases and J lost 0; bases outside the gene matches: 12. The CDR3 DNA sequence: TGCGCCAGCAGCCAACCTGGACAGGGAGGTCCGGGCTCCTACGAGCAGTACTTC. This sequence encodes CASSQPGQGGPGSYEQYF.

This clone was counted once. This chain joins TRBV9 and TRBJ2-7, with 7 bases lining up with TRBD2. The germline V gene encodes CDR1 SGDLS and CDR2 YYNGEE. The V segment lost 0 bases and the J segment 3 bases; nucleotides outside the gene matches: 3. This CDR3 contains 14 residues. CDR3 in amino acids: CASSVAASGYEQYF. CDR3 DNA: TGTGCCAGCAGCGTAGCGGCTAGCGGCTACGAGCAGTACTTC.

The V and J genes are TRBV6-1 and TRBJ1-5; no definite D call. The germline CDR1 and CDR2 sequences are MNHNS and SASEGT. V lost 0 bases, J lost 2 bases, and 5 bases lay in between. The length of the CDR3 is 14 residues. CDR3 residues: CASSEAHGNQPQHF. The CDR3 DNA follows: TGTGCCAGCAGTGAAGCCCACGGCAATCAGCCCCAGCATTTT.

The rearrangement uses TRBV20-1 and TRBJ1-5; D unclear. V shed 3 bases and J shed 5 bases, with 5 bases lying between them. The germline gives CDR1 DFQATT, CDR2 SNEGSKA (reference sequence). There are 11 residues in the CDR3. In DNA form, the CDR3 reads TGCAGTGCTAGCGGGGATCAGCCCCAGCATTTT. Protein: CSASGDQPQHF.

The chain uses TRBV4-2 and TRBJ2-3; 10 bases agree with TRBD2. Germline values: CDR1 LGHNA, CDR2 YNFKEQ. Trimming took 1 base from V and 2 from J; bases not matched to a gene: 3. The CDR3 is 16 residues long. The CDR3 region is CASSQVLAGTTDTQYF. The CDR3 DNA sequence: TGTGCCAGCAGCCAAGTACTAGCGGGAACCACAGATACGCAGTATTTT.

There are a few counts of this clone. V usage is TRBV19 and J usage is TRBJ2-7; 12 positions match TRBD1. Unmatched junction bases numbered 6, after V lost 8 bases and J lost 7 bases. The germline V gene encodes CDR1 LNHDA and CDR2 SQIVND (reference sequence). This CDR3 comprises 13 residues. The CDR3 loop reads CASGGTGGSEQYF. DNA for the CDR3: TGTGCCAGTGGAGGGACAGGGGGCAGTGAGCAGTACTTC.